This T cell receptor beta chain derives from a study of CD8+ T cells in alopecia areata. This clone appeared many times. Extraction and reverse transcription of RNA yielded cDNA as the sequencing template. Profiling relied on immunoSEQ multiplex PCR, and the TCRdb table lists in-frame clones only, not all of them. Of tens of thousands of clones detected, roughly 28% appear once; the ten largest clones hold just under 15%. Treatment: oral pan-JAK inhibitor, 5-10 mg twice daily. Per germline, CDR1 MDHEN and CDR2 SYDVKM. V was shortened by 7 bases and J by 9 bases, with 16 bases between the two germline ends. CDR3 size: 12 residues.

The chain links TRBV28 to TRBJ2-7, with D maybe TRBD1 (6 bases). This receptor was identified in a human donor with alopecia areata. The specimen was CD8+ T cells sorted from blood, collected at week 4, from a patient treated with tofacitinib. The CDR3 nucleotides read TGTGCCAGCACCCTGCCCAGGGGACCGCAGTACTTC. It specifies CASTLPRGPQYF.